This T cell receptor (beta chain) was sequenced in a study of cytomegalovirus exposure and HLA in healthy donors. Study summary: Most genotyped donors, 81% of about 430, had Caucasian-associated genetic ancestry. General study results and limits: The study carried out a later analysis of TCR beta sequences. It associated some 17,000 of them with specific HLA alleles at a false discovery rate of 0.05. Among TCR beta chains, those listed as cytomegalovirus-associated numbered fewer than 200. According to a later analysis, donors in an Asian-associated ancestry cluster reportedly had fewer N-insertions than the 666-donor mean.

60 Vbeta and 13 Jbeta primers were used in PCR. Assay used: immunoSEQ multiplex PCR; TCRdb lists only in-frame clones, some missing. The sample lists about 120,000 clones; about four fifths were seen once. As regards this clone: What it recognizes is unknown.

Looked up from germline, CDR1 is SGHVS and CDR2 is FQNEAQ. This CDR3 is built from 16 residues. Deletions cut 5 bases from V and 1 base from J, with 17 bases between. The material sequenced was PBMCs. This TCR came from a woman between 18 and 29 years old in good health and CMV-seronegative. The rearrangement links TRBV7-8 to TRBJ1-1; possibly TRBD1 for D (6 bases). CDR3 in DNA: TGTGCCAGCAGCCTCCGGGGCAGGGGAGAGAACACTGAAGCTTTCTTT. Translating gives CASSLRGRGENTEAFF.